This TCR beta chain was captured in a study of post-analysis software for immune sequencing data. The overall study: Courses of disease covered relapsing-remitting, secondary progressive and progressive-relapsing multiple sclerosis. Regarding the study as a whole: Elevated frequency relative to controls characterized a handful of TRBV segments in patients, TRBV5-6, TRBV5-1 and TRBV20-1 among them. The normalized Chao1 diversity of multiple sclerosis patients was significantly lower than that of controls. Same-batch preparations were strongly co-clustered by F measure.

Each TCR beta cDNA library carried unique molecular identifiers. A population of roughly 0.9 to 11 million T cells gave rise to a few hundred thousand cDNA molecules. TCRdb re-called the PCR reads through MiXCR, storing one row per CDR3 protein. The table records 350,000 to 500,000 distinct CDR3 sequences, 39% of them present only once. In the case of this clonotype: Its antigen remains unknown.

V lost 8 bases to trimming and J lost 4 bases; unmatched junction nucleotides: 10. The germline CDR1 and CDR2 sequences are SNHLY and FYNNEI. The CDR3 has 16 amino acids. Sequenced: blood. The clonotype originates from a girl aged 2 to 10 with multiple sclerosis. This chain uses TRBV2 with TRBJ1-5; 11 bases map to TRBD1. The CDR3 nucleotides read TGTGCCAGCTTCCGGGACAGGGGGTTTGGGAATCAGCCCCAGCATTTT. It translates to CASFRDRGFGNQPQHF.